This TCR beta chain was retrieved from a study of blood T cells in healthy people across ages. Total RNA extraction produced at least 5.5 micrograms (per sample) for the study. The use of a sample-barcoded 5' primer and a J-beta primer mix characterized a second PCR of 7 to 11 cycles. TCRdb ran MiXCR on the 5' RACE reads and lists one entry per CDR3 protein. Of fewer than 1.5 million distinct CDR3 sequences in the sample, 40% to 50% were seen once. Germline CDR1 and CDR2: LGHNA and YNFKEQ. The CDR3 spans 16 residues. In regard to this clonotype: One end of the junction varies from germline; a read error may be responsible.

The receptor comes from a woman aged 18-29 years in good health. This chain uses TRBV4-2 with TRBJ2-3, with TRBD2 as a possible D gene (6 bases). The material sequenced was blood. The CDR3 sequence: CASNQVTSTLGDTQYF. CDR3 in DNA: TGTGCCAGCAACCAAGTAACTAGCACCCTAGGGGATACGCAGTATTTT.